The 17 T cell receptor beta chains below come from one sample, sequenced in a study of shared clonotypes between healthy human individuals. Repertoires were generated with immunoSEQ multiplex PCR, while TCRdb's copy carries only in-frame clones and drops some. Here the sample spans roughly 2.2 million clones, roughly 92% being singletons. The specimen sequenced was naive CD4+ T cells from PBMCs. Subset noted: CD45RA+ positively selected. These receptors came from a man between 18 and 29 years old in good health. Some clones in this sample may be carry-over from other donors' samples.

This clone was seen just once. The chain combines TRBV25-1 with TRBJ1-1; TRBD1 is a possible D gene (5 bases). This CDR3 has 13 residues. V shed 8 bases and J shed 5 bases, with 15 bases lying between them. Germline-derived CDR1 and CDR2 are MGHDK and SYGVNS. CDR3 coding DNA: TGTGCCAGCCACAACCACTGGGGGACTGAAGCTTTCTTT. This codes for CASHNHWGTEAFF.

The chain combines TRBV18 with TRBJ2-1; TRBD1 might be the D (6 bases). Germline V CDR1 and CDR2: KGHSH, LQKENI. Trimming shortened V by 2 bases and J by 10 bases, and 18 bases separated the two germline ends. CDR3 length: 15 amino acids. The CDR3 is CASSPTVAPGQEQFF. CDR3 nucleotides: TGTGCCAGCTCACCAACAGTGGCCCCAGGACAGGAGCAGTTCTTC.

The rearrangement links TRBV5-4 to TRBJ2-1, with TRBD2 as a possible D gene (6 bases). The CDR3 length is 13 residues. V was clipped by 4 bases and J by 10 bases, with 15 bases between them. CDR1 is SGHNT and CDR2 is YYREEE in the germline V gene (reference sequence). The CDR3 coding sequence is TGTGCCAGCAGCAGACCGGAGGGCCGGGAGCAGTTCTTC. This sequence encodes CASSRPEGREQFF.

J is TRBJ2-3 and V is TRBV27, with D uncertain. CDR3 length equals 12 residues. The V gene lost 5 bases and the J gene lost 4 bases, with 7 bases spanning the gap. The V gene's germline CDR1 is MNHEY and CDR2 SMNVEV (reference sequence). The CDR3 protein is CASSQGPDTQYF. CDR3 in DNA: TGTGCCAGCAGTCAAGGCCCAGATACGCAGTATTTT.

The gene calls are TRBV6-6 and TRBJ1-1, with TRBD1 as a possible D gene (5 bases). CDR1 MNHNY and CDR2 SVGAGI come from the germline V gene (reference sequence). V was shortened by 5 bases and J by 1 base, with 11 bases between the two germline ends. The CDR3 loop spans 14 amino acids. The CDR3 coding sequence is TGTGCCAGCAGTACCCGACAGACGAACACTGAAGCTTTCTTT. Translated: CASSTRQTNTEAFF.

The chain carries TRBV2 and TRBJ2-7, with 8 bases matching TRBD2. Germline V CDR1 and CDR2: SNHLY, FYNNEI. Germline trimming cut 2 bases from V and 6 bases from J; bases unmatched to any gene: 3. CDR3 size: 13 residues. The chain's CDR3 is CASSETLAAEQYF. In nucleotides, the CDR3 is TGTGCCAGCAGTGAAACACTAGCGGCCGAGCAGTACTTC.

The chain joins TRBV29-1 to TRBJ1-1, with 7 bases lining up with TRBD1. The CDR3 has 13 amino acids. Germline CDR1 is SQVTM and CDR2 is ANQGSEA. The V segment lost 7 bases and the J segment 0 bases; nucleotides outside the gene matches: 5. The CDR3 region has the DNA TGCAGCGGTCACAGGGGCCTGAACACTGAAGCTTTCTTT. Translated, it gives CSGHRGLNTEAFF.

CDR3 nucleotide sequence: TGTGCCAGCAGCTTCCCCATGGGACTAGCGGGAGATTACGAGCAGTACTTC. Protein product: CASSFPMGLAGDYEQYF. V gene TRBV7-2 combines with J gene TRBJ2-7; 14 bases map to TRBD2. The CDR3 has 17 residues. CDR1 and CDR2 from the germline V gene are SGHTA and FQGNSA. V gave up 3 bases and J gave up 4 bases; unmatched junction bases: 8. Complete variable domain (other parts from reference TRBV7-2 and TRBJ2-7): GAGVSQSPSNKVTEKGKDVELRCDPISGHTALYWYRQSLGQGLEFLIYFQGNSAPDKSGLPSDRFSAERTGGSVSTLTIQRTQQEDSAVYLCASSFPMGLAGDYEQYFGPGTRLTVT.

The chain recombines TRBV29-1 with TRBJ2-1; D may be TRBD1 (6 bases). V dropped 7 bases and J dropped 11 bases, with 24 bases sitting between them. Germline V gene data show CDR1 as SQVTM and CDR2 as ANQGSEA. There are 14 residues in the CDR3. In nucleotides, the CDR3 is TGCAGCGACGCGGACAGCCTGACCCAAATGAAGCAGTTCTTC. This gives the protein CSDADSLTQMKQFF.

A word on this clone: The identical CDR3 is also encoded by other nucleotide sequences in the sample. This chain links TRBV7-9 with TRBJ1-2, with D possibly TRBD1 on 6 matching bases. The CDR3 extends over 13 amino acids. CDR1 and CDR2 from the germline V gene are SEHNR and FQNEAQ (reference sequence). V was cut by 5 bases and J by 5 bases, with 12 bases left in between. The CDR3 DNA reads TGTGCCAGCAGCCCCGGACAGATTTATGGCTACACCTTC. It specifies CASSPGQIYGYTF.

The CDR3 sequence: CASSLSGQQPQHF. The DNA for the CDR3 is TGCGCCAGCAGCTTAAGTGGTCAACAGCCCCAGCATTTT. This sequence joins TRBV5-1 and TRBJ1-5; D ambiguous. Germline V lookup: CDR1 SGHRS, CDR2 YFSETQ. Between the trimmed V and J ends, which lost 2 bases and 7 bases, there was a span of 10 bases. The CDR3 contains 13 residues. Full variable domain (remainder filled in from reference TRBV5-1 and TRBJ1-5): KAGVTQTPRYLIKTRGQQVTLSCSPISGHRSVSWYQQTPGQGLQFLFEYFSETQRNKGNFPGRFSGRQFSNSRSEMNVSTLELGDSALYLCASSLSGQQPQHFGDGTRLSIL.

The chain joins TRBV5-5 to TRBJ2-7; no definite D call. The CDR3 covers 13 residues. Germline V lookup: CDR1 SGHKS, CDR2 YYEKEE (reference sequence). V was cut by 0 bases and J by 3 bases, with 7 bases left in between. The CDR3 protein is CASSLGQNYEQYF. The DNA of the CDR3 is TGTGCCAGCAGCTTGGGCCAAAACTACGAGCAGTACTTC.

CDR3 nucleotide sequence: TGTGCCAGCAGTTATGGACAGGAGTATCAGCCCCAGCATTTT. It is translated as CASSYGQEYQPQHF. V gene TRBV6-5 combines with J gene TRBJ1-5; 7 bases agree with TRBD1. Looked up from germline, CDR1 is MNHEY and CDR2 is SVGAGI. V was clipped by 3 bases and J by 5 bases; unmatched bases: 4. This CDR3 has 14 amino acids.

The chain is built from TRBV11-3 and TRBJ2-2, with D maybe TRBD1 (5 bases). The CDR3 consists of 14 residues. Trimming pared 3 bases from V and 5 bases from J, leaving 10 bases between. Per the germline V gene, CDR1 is SGHNT and CDR2 is YENEEA. The CDR3 loop is CASSFGQGTGELFF. Here the CDR3 DNA reads TGTGCCAGCAGCTTCGGCCAGGGTACCGGGGAGCTGTTTTTT.

CDR3 coding DNA: TGTGCCAGCAGCTTAGCCCGGGGAGCCAAAAACATTCAGTACTTC. Residues: CASSLARGAKNIQYF. The rearrangement uses TRBV7-2 and TRBJ2-4; D possibly corresponds to TRBD2 (5 bases). Trimming pared 0 bases from V and 0 bases from J, leaving 6 bases between. CDR3 length equals 15 residues. Germline CDR1 and CDR2: SGHTA and FQGNSA.

V usage is TRBV5-8 and J usage is TRBJ2-3; 7 nucleotides match TRBD2. The V gene end was trimmed by 6 bases and the J gene end by 0 bases; junction bases not matched to a gene: 10. The CDR3 loop spans 16 amino acids. In germline, CDR1 is SGHTS, CDR2 YDEGEE. The CDR3 here is CASNIEVLASTDTQYF. DNA of the CDR3: TGTGCCAGCAACATTGAGGTACTAGCGAGCACAGATACGCAGTATTTT.

The chain carries TRBV5-5 and TRBJ2-7; TRBD2 aligns across 8 bases. V shed 0 bases and J 3 bases; nucleotides not matched to a gene: 8. In germline, CDR1 is SGHKS, CDR2 YYEKEE (reference sequence). CDR3 length: 16 amino acids. As DNA, the CDR3 is TGTGCCAGCAGCTTGGGAGGTAGCGGGACTATCTACGAGCAGTACTTC. This encodes CASSLGGSGTIYEQYF.